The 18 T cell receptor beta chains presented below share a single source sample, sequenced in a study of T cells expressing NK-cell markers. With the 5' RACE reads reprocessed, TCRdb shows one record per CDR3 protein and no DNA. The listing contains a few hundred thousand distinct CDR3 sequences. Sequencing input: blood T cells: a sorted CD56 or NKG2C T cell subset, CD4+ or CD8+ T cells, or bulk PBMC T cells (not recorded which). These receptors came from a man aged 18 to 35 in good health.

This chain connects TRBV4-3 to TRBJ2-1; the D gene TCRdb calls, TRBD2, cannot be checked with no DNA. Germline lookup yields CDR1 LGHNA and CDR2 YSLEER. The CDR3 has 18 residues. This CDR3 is CASSQDRVLAGVSNEQFF.

CDR3 residues: CASSTTRDSNTGELFF. The genes are TRBV12-3 or TRBV12-4 and TRBJ2-2; no DNA is available, so the TRBD1 call from TCRdb remains unchecked. The CDR3 is made up of 16 amino acids.

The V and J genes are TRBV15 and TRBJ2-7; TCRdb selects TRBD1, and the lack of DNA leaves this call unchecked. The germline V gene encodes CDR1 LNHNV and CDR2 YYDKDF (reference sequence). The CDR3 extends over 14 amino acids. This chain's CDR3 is CATSSRDRGYEQYF. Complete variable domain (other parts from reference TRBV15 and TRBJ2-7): DAMVIQNPRYQVTQFGKPVTLSCSQTLNHNVMYWYQQKSSQAPKLLFHYYDKDFNNEADTPDNFQSRRPNTSFCFLDIRSPGLGDTAMYLCATSSRDRGYEQYFGPGTRLTVT.

Here the CDR3 reads CAISETFDSGETQYF. The rearrangement links TRBV10-3 to TRBJ2-5; lacking DNA, the TRBD2 call made by TCRdb goes unchecked. Germline values: CDR1 ENHRY, CDR2 SYGVKD. This CDR3 is 15 amino acids long.

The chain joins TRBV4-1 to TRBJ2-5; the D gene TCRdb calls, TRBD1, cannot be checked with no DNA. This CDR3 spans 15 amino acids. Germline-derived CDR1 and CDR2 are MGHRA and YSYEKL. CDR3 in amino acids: CASSQGDRGVETQYF.

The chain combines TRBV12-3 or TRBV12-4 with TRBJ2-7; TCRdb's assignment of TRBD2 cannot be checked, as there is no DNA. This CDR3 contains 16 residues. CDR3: CASSLARLAADYEQYF.

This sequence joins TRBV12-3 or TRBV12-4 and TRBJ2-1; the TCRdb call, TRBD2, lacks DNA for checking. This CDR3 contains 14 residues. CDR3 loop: CASSGLAGVGEQFF.

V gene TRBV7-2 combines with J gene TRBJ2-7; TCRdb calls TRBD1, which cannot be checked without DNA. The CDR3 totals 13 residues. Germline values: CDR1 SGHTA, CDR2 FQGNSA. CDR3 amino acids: CASSFTGTHEQYF.

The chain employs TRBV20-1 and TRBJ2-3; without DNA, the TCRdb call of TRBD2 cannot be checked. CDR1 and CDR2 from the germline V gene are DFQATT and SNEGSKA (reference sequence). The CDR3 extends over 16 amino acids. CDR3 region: CSADAGLAGVKDTQYF.

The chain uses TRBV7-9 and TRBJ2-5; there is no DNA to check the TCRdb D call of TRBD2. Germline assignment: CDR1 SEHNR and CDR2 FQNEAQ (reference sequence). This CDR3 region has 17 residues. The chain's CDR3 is CASSPPILGAIQETQYF.

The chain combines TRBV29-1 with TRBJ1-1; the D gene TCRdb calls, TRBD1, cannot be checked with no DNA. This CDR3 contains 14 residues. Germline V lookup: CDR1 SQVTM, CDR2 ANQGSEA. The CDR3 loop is CSACAIVGGTEAFF.

The CDR3 sequence: CASSFSGATNEKLFF. V usage is TRBV12-3 or TRBV12-4 and J usage is TRBJ1-4. This CDR3 spans 15 amino acids.

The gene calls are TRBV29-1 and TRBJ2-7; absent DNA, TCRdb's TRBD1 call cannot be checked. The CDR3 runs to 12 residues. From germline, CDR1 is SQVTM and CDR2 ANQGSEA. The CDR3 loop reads CSVGQGLGEQYF.

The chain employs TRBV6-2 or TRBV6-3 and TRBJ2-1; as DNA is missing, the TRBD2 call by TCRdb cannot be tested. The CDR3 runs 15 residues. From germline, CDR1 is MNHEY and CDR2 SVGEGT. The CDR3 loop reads CASSSFLTSGNEQFF.

The CDR3 here is CASSREVAGPISYEQYF. This chain joins TRBV12-3 or TRBV12-4 and TRBJ2-7; no DNA is available, so the TRBD2 call from TCRdb remains unchecked. The CDR3 covers 17 residues.

Here the CDR3 reads CSASLGLRGSYEQYF. The chain carries TRBV20-1 and TRBJ2-7. Germline values: CDR1 DFQATT, CDR2 SNEGSKA (reference sequence). The CDR3 has 15 residues.

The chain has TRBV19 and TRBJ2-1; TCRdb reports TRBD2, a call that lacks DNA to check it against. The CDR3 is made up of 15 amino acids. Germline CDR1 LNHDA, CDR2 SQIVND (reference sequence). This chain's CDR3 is CASSPTSGRSDEQFF.

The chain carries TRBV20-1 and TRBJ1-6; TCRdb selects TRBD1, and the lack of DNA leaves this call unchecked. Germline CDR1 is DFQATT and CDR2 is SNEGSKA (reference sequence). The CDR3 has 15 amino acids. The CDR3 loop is CSAAPISRYNSPLHF.